This T cell receptor (beta chain) appears in the sequencing data of a study of blood T cells in healthy people across ages. Study results and limitations: Older age went with lower TCR beta diversity per million T cells, in a roughly linear way. Expanded clonotype shifts may have been confounded, as the donors had an unknown CMV status. Whereas aged donors had fewer naive CD4+ cells, long-lived donors had more of them and higher diversity.

In the case of this clonotype: What it binds is not known.

Alongside a J-beta primer mix, a sample-barcoded 5' primer served in a second PCR lasting roughly 7 to 12 cycles. Through a template-switch adaptor with 12 random nucleotides, each cDNA molecule received a tag. Via MiXCR, TCRdb re-called the 5' RACE reads, giving one row per CDR3 protein. The sample has under 1 million distinct CDR3 sequences; 40% to 50% are singletons. V shed 3 bases and J shed 4 bases, with 13 bases lying between them. The CDR3 is made up of 14 amino acids. CDR1 is DFQATT and CDR2 is SNEGSKA in the germline V gene (reference sequence). The rearrangement uses TRBV20-1 and TRBJ2-1; D is possibly TRBD2 (7 bases). Sequencing was done on a sample of blood. The receptor's source is a man aged 55 to 70 in good health. The CDR3, as DNA: TGCAGTGCTAGGAGGGGGGGTGCATACAATGAGCAGTTCTTC. Encoded protein: CSARRGGAYNEQFF.